This T cell receptor (beta chain) was found in a study of immune evolution from preneoplasia to lung adenocarcinoma. General observations from the study: Normal lung had the highest top T cell clone frequencies. Clonality was highest in normal lung, lower in later-stage lesions apparently.

Resections took place in Japan or China from about 2013 to 2017. H&E slides confirmed each diagnosis, reviewed by two pathologists independently. Germline CDR1 is SGDLS and CDR2 is YYNGEE. The CDR3 is 13 residues long. Trimming took 4 bases from V and 7 from J, leaving 14 bases between them. With respect to this clone: The antigen is not known.

Repertoires were generated with immunoSEQ multiplex PCR, while TCRdb's copy carries only in-frame clones and drops some. Of around 3,200 clones in the sample, around 80% were seen once. The chain carries TRBV9 and TRBJ1-2; D perhaps matches TRBD1 (5 bases). The sequence was obtained from a person aged 70 to 85 with lung adenocarcinoma. Sequencing was done on a sample of FFPE adjacent normal lung tissue. The CDR3 spells CASSLGGGGGYTF. In DNA, the CDR3 is TGTGCCAGCAGCCTCGGGGGGGGTGGTGGCTACACCTTC.